This TCR gamma chain is drawn from a study of γδ T cells in repeated Plasmodium falciparum infection. Overall study context: Malian children with intense seasonal malaria exposure were compared with matched Australian children. Over around 630 days, donors received four mosquito-bite P. falciparum NF54 infections. Samples were taken at baseline, before some infections, and 21 days after each.

Bulk repertoires came from Vgamma9/Vdelta2+ or Vdelta2-negative gammadelta T cells flow-sorted from PBMC. The CDR3 has 16 amino acids. Germline assignment: CDR1 GITISATS and CDR2 ISYDGTV (reference sequence). The trim removed 5 bases at V and 7 bases at J, leaving 8 bases unmatched. This clone was counted many times. The amino acid sequence in TCRdb belongs to a much larger clone and departs from this DNA's translation at residue 5, likely a sequencing read error; the sequence shown is translated from the DNA. Sequencing covered both gamma and delta TCR chains per sample. TCRdb re-called clones from the multiplex PCR reads using CATT. This table has around 27,000 gamma-chain clones, 1.4% appearing once.

The chain has TRGV9 and TRGJP. The sequencing input was gamma-delta T cells from blood. This receptor was obtained from a pool of human donors (malaria-infected and uninfected, not separated). This CDR3 reads CALWGVDELGKKIKVF. DNA of the CDR3: TGTGCCTTGTGGGGGGTCGACGAGTTGGGCAAAAAAATCAAGGTATTT.